This T cell receptor (beta chain) emerged from a study of CD8+CD57+ T cells in acquired aplastic anemia. Whole-study findings and limits: Levels of CD8+ Simpson's diversity were not significantly distinct in patients versus controls.

A word on this clonotype: Its antigen is unknown.

TCR beta VDJ and CDR3 profiles were obtained from a genomic DNA template. One entry per CDR3 protein, called by TCRdb with MiXCR from the reads. Among roughly 150,000 distinct CDR3 sequences listed, around 45% were seen once. This CDR3 is 15 amino acids long. Trimming shortened V by 1 base and J by 4 bases, and 11 bases separated the two germline ends. Germline CDR1 reads SGHNT; CDR2 reads YENEEA. The receptor was derived from a human donor in good health. This rearrangement joins TRBV11-3 to TRBJ1-5; a weak D match, TRBD1 (6 bases). Input material: sorted CD4+, CD8+, or CD8+CD57+ T cells (not recorded which) from PBMCs. CDR3 DNA sequence: TGTGCCAGCAGCTTAGGGGGGCAGAGAAATCAGCCCCAGCATTTT. Amino acids: CASSLGGQRNQPQHF.